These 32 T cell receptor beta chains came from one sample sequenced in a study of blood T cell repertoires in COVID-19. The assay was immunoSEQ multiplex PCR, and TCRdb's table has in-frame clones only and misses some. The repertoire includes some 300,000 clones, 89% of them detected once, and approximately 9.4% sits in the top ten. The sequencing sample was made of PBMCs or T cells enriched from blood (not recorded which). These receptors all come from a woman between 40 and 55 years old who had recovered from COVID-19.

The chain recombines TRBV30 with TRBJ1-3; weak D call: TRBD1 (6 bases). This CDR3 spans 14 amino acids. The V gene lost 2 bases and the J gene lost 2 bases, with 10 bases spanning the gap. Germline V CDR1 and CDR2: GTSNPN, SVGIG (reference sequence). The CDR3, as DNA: TGTGCCTGGAGTCACGGGGGGCCTGGAAACACCATATATTTT. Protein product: CAWSHGGPGNTIYF. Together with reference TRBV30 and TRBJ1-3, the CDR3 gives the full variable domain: SQTIHQWPATLVQPVGSPLSLECTVEGTSNPNLYWYRQAAGRGLQLLFYSVGIGQISSEVPQNLSASRPQDRQFILSSKKLLLSDSGFYLCAWSHGGPGNTIYFGEGSWLTVV.

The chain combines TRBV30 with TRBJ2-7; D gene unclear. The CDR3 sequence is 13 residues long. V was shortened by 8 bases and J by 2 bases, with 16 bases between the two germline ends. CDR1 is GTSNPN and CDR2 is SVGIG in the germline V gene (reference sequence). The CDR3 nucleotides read TGTGCCCTTTCCGGGTCATGGACCTACGAGCAGTACTTC. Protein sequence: CALSGSWTYEQYF.

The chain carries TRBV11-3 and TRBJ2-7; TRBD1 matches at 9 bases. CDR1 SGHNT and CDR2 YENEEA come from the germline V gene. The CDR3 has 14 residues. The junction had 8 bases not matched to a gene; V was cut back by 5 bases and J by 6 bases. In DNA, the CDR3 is TGTGCCAGCAGCGGGAGGGACAGGGTAGCCGAGCAGTACTTC. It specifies CASSGRDRVAEQYF. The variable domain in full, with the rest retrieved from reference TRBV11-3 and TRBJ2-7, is EAGVVQSPRYKIIEKKQPVAFWCNPISGHNTLYWYLQNLGQGPELLIRYENEEAVDDSQLPKDRFSAERLKGVDSTLKIQPAELGDSAVYLCASSGRDRVAEQYFGPGTRLTVT.

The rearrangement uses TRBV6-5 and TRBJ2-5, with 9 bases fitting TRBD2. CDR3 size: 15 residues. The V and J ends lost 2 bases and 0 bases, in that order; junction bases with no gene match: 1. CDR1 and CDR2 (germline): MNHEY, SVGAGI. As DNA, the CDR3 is TGTGCCAGCAGTTACAGCGGGGGGAACCAAGAGACCCAGTACTTC. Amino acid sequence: CASSYSGGNQETQYF.

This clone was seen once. The CDR3 here is CASSPPGRQNTEAFF. CDR3 bases: TGTGCCAGCTCACCACCAGGCAGGCAGAACACTGAAGCTTTCTTT. J is TRBJ1-1 and V is TRBV18; D gene ambiguous. The CDR3 is 15 residues long. Trimming stripped 0 bases from V and 1 base from J, with 9 bases between. Per germline, CDR1 KGHSH and CDR2 LQKENI. The variable domain in full, with the rest retrieved from reference TRBV18 and TRBJ1-1, is NAGVMQNPRHLVRRRGQEARLRCSPMKGHSHVYWYRQLPEEGLKFMVYLQKENIIDESGMPKERFSAEFPKEGPSILRIQQVVRGDSAAYFCASSPPGRQNTEAFFGQGTRLTVV.

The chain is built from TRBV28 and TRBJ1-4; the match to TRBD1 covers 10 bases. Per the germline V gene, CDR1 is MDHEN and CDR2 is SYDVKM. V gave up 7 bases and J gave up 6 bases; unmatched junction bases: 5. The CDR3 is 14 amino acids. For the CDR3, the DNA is TGTGCCAGCAATTTGGACAGGGGGGATGAAAAACTGTTTTTT. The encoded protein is CASNLDRGDEKLFF.

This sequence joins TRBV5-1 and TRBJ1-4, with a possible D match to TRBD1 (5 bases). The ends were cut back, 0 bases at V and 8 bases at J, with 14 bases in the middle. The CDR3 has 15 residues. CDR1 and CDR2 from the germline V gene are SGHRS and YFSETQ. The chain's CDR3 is CASSLEGRWGEKLFF. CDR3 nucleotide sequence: TGCGCCAGCAGCTTGGAAGGGAGGTGGGGCGAAAAACTGTTTTTT.

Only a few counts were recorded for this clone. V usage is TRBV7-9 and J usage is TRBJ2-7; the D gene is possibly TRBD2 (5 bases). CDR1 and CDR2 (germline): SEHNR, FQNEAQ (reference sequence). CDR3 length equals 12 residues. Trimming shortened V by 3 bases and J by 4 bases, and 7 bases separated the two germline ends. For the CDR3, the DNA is TGTGCCAGCAGCTTCGCGGGTTACGAGCAGTACTTC. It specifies CASSFAGYEQYF.

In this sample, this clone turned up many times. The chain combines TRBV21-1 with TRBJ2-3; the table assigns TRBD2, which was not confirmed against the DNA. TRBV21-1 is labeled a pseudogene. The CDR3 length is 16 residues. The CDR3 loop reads CASSKVTSGSTDTQYF. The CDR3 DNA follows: TGTGCCAGCAGCAAAGTCACTAGCGGGAGCACAGATACGCAGTATTTT.

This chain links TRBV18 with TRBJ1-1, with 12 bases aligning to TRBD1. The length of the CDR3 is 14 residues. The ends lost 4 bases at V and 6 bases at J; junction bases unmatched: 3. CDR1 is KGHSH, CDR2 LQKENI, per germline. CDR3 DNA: TGTGCCAGCTCACTGGGACAGGGGGCGTCTGAAGCTTTCTTT. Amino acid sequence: CASSLGQGASEAFF.

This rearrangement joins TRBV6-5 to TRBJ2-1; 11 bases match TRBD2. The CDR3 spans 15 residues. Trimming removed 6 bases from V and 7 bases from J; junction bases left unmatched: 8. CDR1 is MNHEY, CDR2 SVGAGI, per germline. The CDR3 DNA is TGTGCCAGCAGCCCCGGAGTAGCGGGGGGGAATGAGCAGTTCTTC. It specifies CASSPGVAGGNEQFF.

The CDR3 DNA is TGTGCCAGCAGTTTATGGCGGGGGAAAGACAATGAGCAGTTCTTC. This translates into CASSLWRGKDNEQFF. The chain couples TRBV27 to TRBJ2-1; 7 positions match TRBD2. Germline CDR1 is MNHEY and CDR2 is SMNVEV (reference sequence). Unmatched junction bases numbered 5, after V lost 1 base and J lost 5 bases. The CDR3 has 15 amino acids.

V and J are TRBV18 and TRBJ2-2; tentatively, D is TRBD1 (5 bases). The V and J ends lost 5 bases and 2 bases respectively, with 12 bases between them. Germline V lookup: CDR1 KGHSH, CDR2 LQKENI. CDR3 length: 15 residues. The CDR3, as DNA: TGTGCCAGCTCAGGGTCGACAGCCAACACCGGGGAGCTGTTTTTT. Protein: CASSGSTANTGELFF.

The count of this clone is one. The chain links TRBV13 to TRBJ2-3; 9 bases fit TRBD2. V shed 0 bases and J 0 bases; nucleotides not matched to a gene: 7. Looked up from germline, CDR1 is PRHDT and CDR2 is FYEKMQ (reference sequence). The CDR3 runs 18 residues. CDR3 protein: CASSLGLSGGQSTDTQYF. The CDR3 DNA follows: TGTGCCAGCAGCTTAGGCCTGAGCGGGGGGCAGAGCACAGATACGCAGTATTTT. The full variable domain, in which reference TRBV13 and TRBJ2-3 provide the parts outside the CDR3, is AAGVIQSPRHLIKEKRETATLKCYPIPRHDTVYWYQQGPGQDPQFLISFYEKMQSDKGSIPDRFSAQQFSDYHSELNMSSLELGDSALYFCASSLGLSGGQSTDTQYFGPGTRLTVL.

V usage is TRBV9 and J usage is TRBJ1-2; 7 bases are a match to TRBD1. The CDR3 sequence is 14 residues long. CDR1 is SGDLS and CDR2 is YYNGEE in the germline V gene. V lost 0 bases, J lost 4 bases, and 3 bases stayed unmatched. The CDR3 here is CASSVVGDSYGYTF. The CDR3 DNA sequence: TGTGCCAGCAGCGTAGTCGGGGACAGCTATGGCTACACCTTC.

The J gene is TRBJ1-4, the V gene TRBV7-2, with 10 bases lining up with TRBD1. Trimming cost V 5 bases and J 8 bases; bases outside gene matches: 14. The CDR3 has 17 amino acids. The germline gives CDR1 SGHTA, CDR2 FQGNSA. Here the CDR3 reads CASSARDRGGGREKLFF. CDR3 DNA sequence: TGTGCCAGCAGCGCAAGGGACAGGGGAGGGGGTAGGGAAAAACTGTTTTTT.

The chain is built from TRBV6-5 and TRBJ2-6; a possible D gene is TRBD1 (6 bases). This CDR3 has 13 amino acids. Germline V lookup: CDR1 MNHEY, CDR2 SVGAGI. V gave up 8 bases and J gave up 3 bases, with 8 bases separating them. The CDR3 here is CASRGGGANVLTF. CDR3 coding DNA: TGTGCCAGCCGAGGGGGTGGGGCCAACGTCCTGACTTTC.

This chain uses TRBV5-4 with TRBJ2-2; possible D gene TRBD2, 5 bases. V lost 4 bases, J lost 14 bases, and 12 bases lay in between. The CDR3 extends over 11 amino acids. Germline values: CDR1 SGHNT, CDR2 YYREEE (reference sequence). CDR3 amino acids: CASSLSGKLFF. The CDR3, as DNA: TGTGCCAGCAGCCTATCCGGGAAACTGTTTTTT.

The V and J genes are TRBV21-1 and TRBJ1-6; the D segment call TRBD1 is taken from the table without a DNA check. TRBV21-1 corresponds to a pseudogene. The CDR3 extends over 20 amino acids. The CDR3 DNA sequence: TGTGCCAGCAGCGCTCCCCGGGACAGTTCTCTTTGGTCCTATAATTCACCCCTCCACTTT. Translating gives CASSAPRDSSLWSYNSPLHF.

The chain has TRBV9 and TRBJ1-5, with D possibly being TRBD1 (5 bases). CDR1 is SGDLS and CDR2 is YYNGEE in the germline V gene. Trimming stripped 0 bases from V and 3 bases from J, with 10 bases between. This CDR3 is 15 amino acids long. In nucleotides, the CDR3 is TGTGCCAGCAGCGTAGGGGCAGGGCCCAATCAGCCCCAGCATTTT. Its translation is CASSVGAGPNQPQHF.

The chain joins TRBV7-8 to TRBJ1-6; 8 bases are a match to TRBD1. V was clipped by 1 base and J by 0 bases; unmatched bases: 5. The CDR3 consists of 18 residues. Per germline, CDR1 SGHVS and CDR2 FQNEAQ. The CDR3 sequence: CASSLGYRGSSYNSPLHF. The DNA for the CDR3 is TGTGCCAGCAGCTTAGGATACAGGGGGAGCTCCTATAATTCACCCCTCCACTTT.

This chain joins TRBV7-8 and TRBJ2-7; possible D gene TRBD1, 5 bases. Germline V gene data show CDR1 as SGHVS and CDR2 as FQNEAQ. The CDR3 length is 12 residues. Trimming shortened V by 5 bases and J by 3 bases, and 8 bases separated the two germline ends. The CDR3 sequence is CASSTQGYEQYF. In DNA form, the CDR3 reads TGTGCCAGCAGCACCCAGGGCTACGAGCAGTACTTC.

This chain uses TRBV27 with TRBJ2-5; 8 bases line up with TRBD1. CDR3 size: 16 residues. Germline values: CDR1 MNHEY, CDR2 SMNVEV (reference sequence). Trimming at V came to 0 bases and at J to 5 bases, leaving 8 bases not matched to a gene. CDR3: CASSLSPRGRRETQYF. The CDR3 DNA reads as TGTGCCAGCAGTTTATCTCCCAGGGGGCGCAGGGAGACCCAGTACTTC.

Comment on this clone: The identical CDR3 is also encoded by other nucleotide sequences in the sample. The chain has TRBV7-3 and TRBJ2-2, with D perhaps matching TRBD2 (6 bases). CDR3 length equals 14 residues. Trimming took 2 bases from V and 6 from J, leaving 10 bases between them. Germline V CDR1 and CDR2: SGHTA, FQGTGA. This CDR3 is CASSLRGAPGELFF. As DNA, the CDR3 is TGTGCCAGCAGCTTACGCGGGGCTCCCGGGGAGCTGTTTTTT.

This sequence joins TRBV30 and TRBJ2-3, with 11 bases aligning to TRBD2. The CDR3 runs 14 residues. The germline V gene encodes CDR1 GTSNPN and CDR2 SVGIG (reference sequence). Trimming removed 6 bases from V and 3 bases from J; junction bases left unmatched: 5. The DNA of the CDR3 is TGTGCCTGCATTCTAGCGGGAGGTACAGATACGCAGTATTTT. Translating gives CACILAGGTDTQYF.

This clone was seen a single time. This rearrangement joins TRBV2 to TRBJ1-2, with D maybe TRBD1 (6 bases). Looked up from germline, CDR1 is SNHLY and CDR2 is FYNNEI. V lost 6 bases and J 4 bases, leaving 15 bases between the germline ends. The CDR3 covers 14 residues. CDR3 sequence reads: CASRLQGKSYGYTF. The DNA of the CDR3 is TGTGCCAGCAGGTTACAGGGAAAATCCTATGGCTACACCTTC. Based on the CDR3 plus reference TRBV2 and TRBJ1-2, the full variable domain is EPEVTQTPSHQVTQMGQEVILRCVPISNHLYFYWYRQILGQKVEFLVSFYNNEISEKSEIFDDQFSVERPDGSNFTLKIRSTKLEDSAMYFCASRLQGKSYGYTFGSGTRLTVV.

Here the CDR3 reads CASTWGEAYGYTF. Here the CDR3 DNA reads TGTGCCAGCACCTGGGGGGAGGCCTATGGCTACACCTTC. The rearrangement joins TRBV12-3 or TRBV12-4 to TRBJ1-2; maybe TRBD1 (5 bases). The CDR3 sequence is 13 residues long. Trimming removed 7 bases at V and 4 bases at J, with 13 bases between.

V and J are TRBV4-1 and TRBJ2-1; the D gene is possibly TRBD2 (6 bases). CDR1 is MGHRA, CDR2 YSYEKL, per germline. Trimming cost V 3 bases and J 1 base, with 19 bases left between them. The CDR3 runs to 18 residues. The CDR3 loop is CASSHQIPGLQSYNEQFF. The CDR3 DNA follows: TGCGCCAGCAGCCACCAAATACCGGGACTCCAGTCCTACAATGAGCAGTTCTTC.

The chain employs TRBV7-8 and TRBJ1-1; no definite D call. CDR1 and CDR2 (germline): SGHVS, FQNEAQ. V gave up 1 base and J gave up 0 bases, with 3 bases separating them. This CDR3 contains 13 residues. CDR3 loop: CASSLVVNTEAFF. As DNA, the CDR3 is TGTGCCAGCAGCTTAGTAGTGAACACTGAAGCTTTCTTT.

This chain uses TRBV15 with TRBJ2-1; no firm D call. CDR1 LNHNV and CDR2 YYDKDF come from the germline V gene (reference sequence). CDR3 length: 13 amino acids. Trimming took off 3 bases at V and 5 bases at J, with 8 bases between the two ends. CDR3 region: CATSSHRDNEQFF. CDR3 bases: TGTGCCACCAGCAGCCACAGAGACAATGAGCAGTTCTTC.

This CDR3 reads CASLKGASPYGYTF. CDR3 in DNA: TGTGCCAGCCTAAAAGGGGCCTCTCCCTATGGCTACACCTTC. The gene calls are TRBV6-5 and TRBJ1-2, with a weak D call TRBD1 (5 bases). Germline CDR1 reads MNHEY; CDR2 reads SVGAGI. This CDR3 region has 14 residues. Trimming took off 8 bases at V and 4 bases at J, with 17 bases between the two ends.

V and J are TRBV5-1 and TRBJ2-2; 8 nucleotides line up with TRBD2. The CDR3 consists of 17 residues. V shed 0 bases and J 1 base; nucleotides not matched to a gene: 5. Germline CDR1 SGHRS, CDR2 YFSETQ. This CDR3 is CASSLGGSGKNTGELFF. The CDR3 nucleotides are TGCGCCAGCAGCTTGGGCGGTAGCGGGAAGAACACCGGGGAGCTGTTTTTT.